Following are 5 T cell receptor beta chains from one sample sequenced in a study of T cells in Graves' hyperthyroidism and ophthalmopathy. RNA transcripts yielded amplified TCR beta CDR3 regions. The HTBI primer set drove a first-round RT-PCR of the TCR CDR3. TCRdb reprocessed the multiplex PCR reads with MiXCR, giving one entry per CDR3 protein. The sample contains more than 500,000 distinct CDR3 sequences, about 15% of which appear only once. Sequencing was done on a sample of blood. The receptor source for this set is a woman in her thirties or forties with Graves' ophthalmopathy.

This clonotype was detected a few times. The rearrangement joins TRBV30 to TRBJ2-2; no definite D call. V was clipped by 2 bases and J by 7 bases, with 11 bases between them. Germline V gives CDR1 GTSNPN, CDR2 SVGIG (reference sequence). The CDR3 loop spans 13 amino acids. The CDR3: CAWSNLVYGELFF. DNA of the CDR3: TGTGCCTGGAGTAATCTAGTTTACGGGGAGCTGTTTTTT. The whole variable domain, filled in from reference TRBV30 and TRBJ2-2, reads SQTIHQWPATLVQPVGSPLSLECTVEGTSNPNLYWYRQAAGRGLQLLFYSVGIGQISSEVPQNLSASRPQDRQFILSSKKLLLSDSGFYLCAWSNLVYGELFFGEGSRLTVL.

This clonotype was found a few times. The chain carries TRBV19 and TRBJ2-5; D might be TRBD1 (5 bases). Germline V gene lookup returns CDR1 LNHDA and CDR2 SQIVND (reference sequence). The CDR3 runs to 14 residues. V was shortened by 3 bases and J by 5 bases, with 13 bases between the two germline ends. The CDR3, as DNA: TGTGCCAGTAGTATTGAGGCAGGGCTGGAGACCCAGTACTTC. This sequence encodes CASSIEAGLETQYF.

The chain combines TRBV15 with TRBJ1-2; D is uncertain. CDR1 and CDR2 (germline): LNHNV, YYDKDF (reference sequence). The CDR3 has 13 residues. V was pared by 1 base and J by 7 bases, with 10 bases between. CDR3 residues: CATSRGLAGGYTF. The CDR3, as DNA: TGTGCCACCAGCAGAGGTCTCGCGGGTGGCTACACCTTC. The complete variable domain, with remaining parts taken from reference TRBV15 and TRBJ1-2, reads DAMVIQNPRYQVTQFGKPVTLSCSQTLNHNVMYWYQQKSSQAPKLLFHYYDKDFNNEADTPDNFQSRRPNTSFCFLDIRSPGLGDTAMYLCATSRGLAGGYTFGSGTRLTVV.

This clonotype has a count of ten or more. The V call is TRBV4-3, the J call TRBJ1-1; TRBD1 agrees at 7 bases. V lost 4 bases, J lost 4 bases, and 9 bases stayed unmatched. Looked up from germline, CDR1 is LGHNA and CDR2 is YSLEER. The CDR3 spans 15 residues. The CDR3 bases are TGCGCCAGCAGCCCAGGTCGACAGGGTGTCACTGAAGCTTTCTTT. This sequence encodes CASSPGRQGVTEAFF.

This clonotype was detected ten times or more. The chain employs TRBV12-3 or TRBV12-4 and TRBJ2-2; perhaps TRBD2 as D (6 bases). CDR3 length: 17 amino acids. With 7 bases removed from V and 2 bases from J, the gap between germline ends came to 20 bases. The CDR3 DNA follows: TGTGCCAGCAAGGATCGGGACTCGTCAAAAAACACCGGGGAGCTGTTTTTT. This codes for CASKDRDSSKNTGELFF.